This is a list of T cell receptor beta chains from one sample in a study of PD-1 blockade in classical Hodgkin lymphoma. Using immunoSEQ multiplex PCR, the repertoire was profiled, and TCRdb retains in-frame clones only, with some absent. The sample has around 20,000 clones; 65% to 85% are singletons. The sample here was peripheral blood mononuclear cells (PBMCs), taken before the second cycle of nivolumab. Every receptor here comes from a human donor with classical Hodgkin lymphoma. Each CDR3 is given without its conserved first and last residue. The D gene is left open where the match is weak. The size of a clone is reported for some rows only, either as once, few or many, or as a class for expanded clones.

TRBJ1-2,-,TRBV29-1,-,SVGEDYGYT
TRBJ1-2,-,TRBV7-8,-,ASRSTGTQGGGYT
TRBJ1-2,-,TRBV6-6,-,ASSYFPTPLYGYT
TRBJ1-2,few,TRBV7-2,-,ASSENGGLGYGYT
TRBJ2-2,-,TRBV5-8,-,ASSRGATGELF
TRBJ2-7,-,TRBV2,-,ASNQGGFSSYEQY
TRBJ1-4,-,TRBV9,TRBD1,ASSGGTGDEKLF
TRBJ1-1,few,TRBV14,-,ASSQGPNTEAF
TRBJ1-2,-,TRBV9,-,ASSVEGNYGYT
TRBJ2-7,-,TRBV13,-,ASSQGWGSYHEQY
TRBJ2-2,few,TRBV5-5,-,ASSVAGLGTGELF
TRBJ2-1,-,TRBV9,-,ASSLTYNEQF
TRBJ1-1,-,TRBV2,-,ASTWGGLMNTEAF
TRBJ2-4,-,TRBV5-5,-,ASSLGVVRAKNIQY
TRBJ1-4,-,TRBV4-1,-,ASSQEEAEKLF
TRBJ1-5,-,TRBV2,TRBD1,ASSNFGQGRQPQH
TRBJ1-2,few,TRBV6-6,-,ASRHQTGRINYGYT
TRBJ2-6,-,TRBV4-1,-,ASSQVSVRSGANVLT
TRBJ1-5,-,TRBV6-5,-,ASSPGFNSNQPQH
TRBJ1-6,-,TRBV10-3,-,AISESNNSPLH
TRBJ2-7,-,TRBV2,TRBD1,ASRGGQFEQY
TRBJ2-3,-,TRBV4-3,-,ASSHGGALTQY
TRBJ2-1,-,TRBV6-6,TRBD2,ASRPLLAGFYNEQF
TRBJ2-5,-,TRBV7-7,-,ASSFHSGGETQY
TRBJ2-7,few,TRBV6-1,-,ASSPRRRAYEQY
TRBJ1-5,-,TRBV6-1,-,ASSESGRDQPQH
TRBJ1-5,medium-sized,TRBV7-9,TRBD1,ASSLGDSMYQPQH
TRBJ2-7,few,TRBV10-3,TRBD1,AISGQGNNEQY
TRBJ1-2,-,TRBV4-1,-,ASSQQVDNGYGYT
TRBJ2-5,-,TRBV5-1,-,ASSGTAGTGETQY
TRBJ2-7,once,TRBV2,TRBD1,ASSEALLRQGASYEQY
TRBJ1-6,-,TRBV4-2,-,ASSHPRGGNSYNSPLH
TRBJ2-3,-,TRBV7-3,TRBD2,ASSLIGLAGTQY
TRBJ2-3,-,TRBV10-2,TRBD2,ASSGGGQAGDTQY
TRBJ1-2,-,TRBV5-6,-,ASSSRLTGYT
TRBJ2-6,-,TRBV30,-,AWSVPRASGANVLT
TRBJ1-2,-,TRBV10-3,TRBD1,AIGTGNGYT
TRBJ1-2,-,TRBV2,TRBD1,ASSPPRDRAIGPLNLGYGYT
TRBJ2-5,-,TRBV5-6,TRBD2,ASSYKRGLQETQY
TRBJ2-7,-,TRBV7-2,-,ASSPRVGAYEQY
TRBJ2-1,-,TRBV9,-,ASSVDGRQNNEQF
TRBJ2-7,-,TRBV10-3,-,ASRGPPSYEQY
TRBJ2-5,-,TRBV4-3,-,ASSQDTAPNRGETQY
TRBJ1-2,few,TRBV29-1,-,SVEYPRGRFYGYT
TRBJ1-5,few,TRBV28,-,ASSSPTATQPQH
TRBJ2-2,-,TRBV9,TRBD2,ASSVSGDTGELF
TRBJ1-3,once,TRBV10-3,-,AIKDSGSGNTIY
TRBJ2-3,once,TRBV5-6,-,ASSLALGAPVDTQY
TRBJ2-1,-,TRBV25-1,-,ASRSPASIFYNEQF
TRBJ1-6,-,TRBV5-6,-,ASSLWGVNSPLH
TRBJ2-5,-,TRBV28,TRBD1,ASKPLDRVEETQY
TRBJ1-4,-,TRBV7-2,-,ASSYGGVGEKLF
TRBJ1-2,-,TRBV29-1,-,SVVNSYGDYGYT